The rows below give T cell receptor beta chains drawn from one sample of a study of a mutant IDH1 vaccine in newly diagnosed glioma. Their specific antigens are unknown. Profiled with immunoSEQ multiplex PCR; TCRdb holds only in-frame clones, not every one. The repertoire holds 40,000 to 50,000 clones, with around 76% as singletons. Sample: PBMCs, taken from a glioma patient whose treatment included an IDH1 peptide vaccine. All receptors come from a woman aged 40 to 50 with glioma. Some clones in this sample may be carry-over from other donors' samples. Both conserved end residues are part of each CDR3. D genes are given only for firm matches. Where a row states a size, it is once, few, many or the class of an expanded clone; other rows omit it.

V: TRBV5-1
J: TRBJ1-5
size: NA
D: NA
CDR3: CASSLAPDQPQHF
DNA: TGCGCCAGCAGCTTGGCACCAGATCAGCCCCAGCATTTT

V: TRBV4-3
J: TRBJ2-2
size: NA
D: NA
CDR3: CASSQDRRNTGELFF
DNA: TGCGCCAGCAGCCAAGATCGACGGAACACCGGGGAGCTGTTTTTT

V: TRBV19
J: TRBJ1-2
size: NA
D: NA
CDR3: CASSAPGEGLDGYTF
DNA: TGTGCCAGTAGTGCCCCGGGGGAGGGATTGGATGGCTACACCTTC

V: TRBV5-1
J: TRBJ1-2
size: NA
D: NA
CDR3: CASSLDGNYGYTF
DNA: TGCGCCAGCAGCTTGGATGGGAACTATGGCTACACCTTC

V: TRBV28
J: TRBJ2-1
size: NA
D: TRBD1
CDR3: CASSSGTGSNEQFF
DNA: TGTGCCAGCAGCTCCGGGACAGGGAGCAATGAGCAGTTCTTC

V: TRBV6-5
J: TRBJ2-7
size: NA
D: NA
CDR3: CASSPQEGLSYEQYF
DNA: TGTGCCAGCAGTCCCCAAGAGGGCCTCTCCTACGAGCAGTACTTC

V: TRBV7-8
J: TRBJ1-1
size: NA
D: NA
CDR3: CASSLEGGITEAFF
DNA: TGTGCCAGCAGCTTAGAGGGGGGCATCACTGAAGCTTTCTTT

V: TRBV27
J: TRBJ1-6
size: NA
D: NA
CDR3: CASSSGGWSPLHF
DNA: TGTGCCAGCAGTTCGGGGGGCTGGTCACCCCTCCACTTT

V: TRBV7-9
J: TRBJ1-1
size: NA
D: TRBD1
CDR3: CASSFGTGTGVTEAFF
DNA: TGTGCCAGCAGCTTTGGGACCGGGACAGGAGTCACTGAAGCTTTCTTT

V: TRBV5-1
J: TRBJ2-3
size: NA
D: NA
CDR3: CASSLGRGRGTSTDTQYF
DNA: TGCGCCAGCAGCTTGGGTCGTGGGCGGGGTACTAGCACAGATACGCAGTATTTT

V: TRBV13
J: TRBJ1-3
size: NA
D: NA
CDR3: CASSLSLGPQNTIYF
DNA: TGTGCCAGCAGCCTTTCATTGGGACCGCAAAACACCATATATTTT

V: TRBV2
J: TRBJ1-2
size: NA
D: TRBD1
CDR3: CASSDNRGGYTF
DNA: TGTGCCAGCAGTGACAACAGGGGCGGCTACACCTTC

V: TRBV7-8
J: TRBJ1-2
size: NA
D: TRBD1
CDR3: CASSLEPFGAGGDYGYTF
DNA: TGTGCCAGCAGCTTAGAACCCTTCGGGGCAGGGGGCGACTATGGCTACACCTTC

V: TRBV28
J: TRBJ1-1
size: NA
D: NA
CDR3: CASSRLMNTEAFF
DNA: TGTGCCAGCAGCCGTTTGATGAACACTGAAGCTTTCTTT

V: TRBV28
J: TRBJ1-1
size: NA
D: NA
CDR3: CASSPRYTEAFF
DNA: TGTGCCAGCAGTCCACGGTACACTGAAGCTTTCTTT

V: TRBV19
J: TRBJ2-5
size: few
D: TRBD1
CDR3: CASAGTAKETQYF
DNA: TGTGCCAGTGCCGGGACAGCTAAAGAGACCCAGTACTTC

V: TRBV5-6
J: TRBJ1-1
size: few
D: TRBD1
CDR3: CASTLGQGGTEAFF
DNA: TGTGCCAGCACCCTAGGACAGGGAGGTACTGAAGCTTTCTTT

V: TRBV7-9
J: TRBJ2-7
size: NA
D: NA
CDR3: CASSLDWDGYEQYF
DNA: TGTGCCAGCAGCTTAGATTGGGACGGCTACGAGCAGTACTTC

V: TRBV5-1
J: TRBJ2-2
size: NA
D: TRBD2
CDR3: CASSLTPSGDNTGELFF
DNA: TGCGCCAGCAGCTTGACCCCTAGCGGGGATAACACCGGGGAGCTGTTTTTT

V: TRBV5-1
J: TRBJ2-7
size: once
D: TRBD2
CDR3: CASSLGLAGDEQYF
DNA: TGCGCCAGCAGCTTGGGGCTAGCGGGGGACGAGCAGTACTTC

V: TRBV4-3
J: TRBJ1-3
size: NA
D: TRBD1
CDR3: CASSHGDRVGNTIYF
DNA: TGCGCCAGCAGCCACGGGGACAGGGTTGGAAACACCATATATTTT

V: TRBV6-1
J: TRBJ2-2
size: medium-sized
D: NA
CDR3: CASSDSLRLNTGELFF
DNA: TGTGCCAGCAGTGATTCTCTACGATTGAACACCGGGGAGCTGTTTTTT

V: TRBV5-1
J: TRBJ2-3
size: NA
D: NA
CDR3: CASSLRGDSITDTQYF
DNA: TGCGCCAGCAGCCTCCGCGGGGACAGCATCACAGATACGCAGTATTTT

V: TRBV13
J: TRBJ1-4
size: NA
D: TRBD1
CDR3: CASSGTGGELFF
DNA: TGTGCCAGCTCCGGGACAGGGGGCGAACTGTTTTTT

V: TRBV9
J: TRBJ1-5
size: NA
D: NA
CDR3: CASSAHDDSNQPQHF
DNA: TGTGCCAGCAGCGCCCATGACGATAGCAATCAGCCCCAGCATTTT

V: TRBV19
J: TRBJ2-1
size: NA
D: NA
CDR3: CASSFPGLNEQFF
DNA: TGTGCCAGTAGTTTCCCGGGACTCAATGAGCAGTTCTTC

V: TRBV18
J: TRBJ2-4
size: NA
D: TRBD1
CDR3: CASSPPSGQGWNIQYF
DNA: TGTGCCAGCTCACCACCGTCGGGACAGGGCTGGAACATTCAGTACTTC

V: TRBV6-5
J: TRBJ1-1
size: NA
D: NA
CDR3: CASSPIERGTTEAFF
DNA: TGTGCCAGCAGCCCCATAGAAAGAGGAACAACTGAAGCTTTCTTT

V: TRBV7-2
J: TRBJ2-7
size: once
D: NA
CDR3: CASSFFSGEQYF
DNA: TGTGCCAGCAGCTTCTTTTCAGGCGAGCAGTACTTC

V: TRBV4-1
J: TRBJ2-5
size: once
D: TRBD2
CDR3: CASSPSGGSVETQYF
DNA: TGCGCCAGCAGCCCTAGCGGGGGGTCAGTAGAGACCCAGTACTTC

V: TRBV7-9
J: TRBJ1-2
size: NA
D: NA
CDR3: CASSLRSGGGGTNYGYTF
DNA: TGTGCCAGCAGCTTAAGATCAGGAGGCGGCGGTACTAACTATGGCTACACCTTC

V: TRBV27
J: TRBJ2-1
size: NA
D: NA
CDR3: CASSFMSGSYNEQFF
DNA: TGTGCCAGCAGTTTCATGAGCGGCTCCTACAATGAGCAGTTCTTC

V: TRBV5-1
J: TRBJ2-1
size: NA
D: NA
CDR3: CASSLLADSYNEQFF
DNA: TGCGCCAGCAGCTTGTTGGCAGACTCCTACAATGAGCAGTTCTTC

V: TRBV20-1
J: TRBJ2-2
size: NA
D: NA
CDR3: CSARAGELFF
DNA: TGCAGTGCTAGAGCAGGGGAGCTGTTTTTT

V: TRBV19
J: TRBJ2-7
size: NA
D: NA
CDR3: CASSITPEVGEQYF
DNA: TGTGCCAGTAGTATTACCCCGGAAGTTGGCGAGCAGTACTTC

V: TRBV7-9
J: TRBJ1-3
size: NA
D: NA
CDR3: CASTITGPLSSGNTIYF
DNA: TGTGCCAGCACCATTACGGGACCGCTGAGCTCTGGAAACACCATATATTTT

V: TRBV19
J: TRBJ2-2
size: NA
D: NA
CDR3: CASSIRTGELFF
DNA: TGTGCCAGTAGTATTAGGACCGGGGAGCTGTTTTTT

V: TRBV6-6
J: TRBJ1-2
size: NA
D: NA
CDR3: CASSYSTATGPGGYTF
DNA: TGTGCCAGCAGTTACTCGACGGCTACAGGGCCTGGTGGCTACACCTTC

V: TRBV19
J: TRBJ1-2
size: NA
D: TRBD1
CDR3: CASGQTERANYGYTF
DNA: TGTGCGTCGGGACAGACAGAAAGGGCTAACTATGGCTACACCTTC

V: TRBV27
J: TRBJ2-1
size: NA
D: NA
CDR3: CASSLLGRADGEQFF
DNA: TGTGCCAGCAGTTTACTCGGCAGGGCAGACGGGGAGCAGTTCTTC